This T cell receptor beta chain was identified in a study of T cell repertoires in cytomegalovirus infection. This clonotype was detected a few times. Antigen: not known. One entry per CDR3 protein results from TCRdb running MiXCR on the reads. Of approximately 310,000 distinct CDR3 sequences in the sample, 20% to 25% were seen once. This TCR was recovered from a human donor in good health (CMV status not recorded). Some clones in this sample may be carry-over from other donors' samples. The sequencing used cultured PBMCs, collected from culture after CMV antigen stimulation.

The CDR3 loop reads CATSREGTSEQFF. The CDR3 bases are TGTGCCACCAGCAGAGAAGGGACTAGCGAGCAGTTCTTC. The J gene is TRBJ2-1, the V gene TRBV15; TRBD2 matches 9 bases. This CDR3 has 13 residues. The germline gives CDR1 LNHNV, CDR2 YYDKDF (reference sequence). The V gene end was trimmed by 0 bases and the J gene end by 10 bases; junction bases not matched to a gene: 1.